This entry lists 11 T cell receptor beta chains sequenced from one sample in a study of T cell responses to AZD1222 COVID-19 vaccine. Method: immunoSEQ multiplex PCR; TCRdb's copy keeps in-frame clones and lacks some. This table has 150,000 to 200,000 clones, roughly nine tenths appearing once. Sequenced material: peripheral blood, taken 28 days after the second AZD1222 dose. The receptor set was obtained from an adult who received the AZD1222 COVID-19 vaccine.

The chain is built from TRBV7-2 and TRBJ1-2, with D possibly matching TRBD1 (5 bases). The CDR3 sequence is 15 residues long. The ends were cut back, 4 bases at V and 7 bases at J, with 19 bases in the middle. The germline CDR1 and CDR2 sequences are SGHTA and FQGNSA. This CDR3 reads CASSSAAGQGSGYTF. The DNA for the CDR3 is TGTGCCAGCAGCTCCGCCGCGGGGCAGGGCTCTGGCTACACCTTC. The full variable domain, rest sourced from reference TRBV7-2 and TRBJ1-2, is GAGVSQSPSNKVTEKGKDVELRCDPISGHTALYWYRQSLGQGLEFLIYFQGNSAPDKSGLPSDRFSAERTGGSVSTLTIQRTQQEDSAVYLCASSSAAGQGSGYTFGSGTRLTVV.

J is TRBJ1-5 and V is TRBV5-5; D not resolved. Per the germline V gene, CDR1 is SGHKS and CDR2 is YYEKEE (reference sequence). V lost 1 base and J 1 base, leaving 15 bases between the germline ends. The CDR3 covers 17 residues. CDR3 amino acids: CASSLYPSVRSNQPQHF. The CDR3 DNA reads as TGTGCCAGCAGCTTGTACCCCTCCGTTAGGAGCAATCAGCCCCAGCATTTT.

The V gene is TRBV30, the J gene TRBJ1-5; no clear D gene. The CDR3 loop spans 13 amino acids. Germline V gives CDR1 GTSNPN, CDR2 SVGIG (reference sequence). V gave up 2 bases and J gave up 4 bases, with 9 bases separating them. The CDR3 loop reads CAWSTQTNQPQHF. CDR3 nucleotide sequence: TGTGCCTGGAGTACACAGACGAATCAGCCCCAGCATTTT.

In regard to this clone: With a much larger clone just one base away, this may be a read error. The same CDR3 arises from other DNA sequences in this sample as well. The rearrangement uses TRBV18 and TRBJ1-1, with a possible D match to TRBD1 (6 bases). V dropped 8 bases and J dropped 6 bases, with 19 bases sitting between them. The CDR3 consists of 14 residues. Germline V gene sequence: CDR1 KGHSH, CDR2 LQKENI. CDR3 in amino acids: CASTSGGAFAEAFF. The CDR3 DNA reads as TGTGCCAGCACCTCGGGGGGCGCTTTTGCTGAAGCTTTCTTT.

The chain carries TRBV25-1 and TRBJ1-1; no reliable D call. V lost 2 bases, J lost 0 bases, and 16 bases lay in between. The CDR3 spans 17 residues. Germline V lookup: CDR1 MGHDK, CDR2 SYGVNS. CDR3 in amino acids: CASSESEEEYLNTEAFF. DNA for the CDR3: TGTGCCAGCAGTGAAAGCGAGGAAGAGTATCTGAACACTGAAGCTTTCTTT.

The chain uses TRBV6-5 and TRBJ1-2; no clear D. The V gene's germline CDR1 is MNHEY and CDR2 SVGAGI. The CDR3 loop spans 13 amino acids. V lost 0 bases to trimming and J lost 4 bases, with 6 bases between them. This chain's CDR3 is CASSYSQSYGYTF. CDR3 nucleotide sequence: TGTGCCAGCAGTTACTCTCAGAGCTATGGCTACACCTTC.

Concerning this clone: The junction departs from germline at one end; a sequencing error may be responsible. The V call is TRBV7-9, the J call TRBJ1-2, with a possible D match to TRBD1 (6 bases). The CDR3 has 14 residues. The germline V gene encodes CDR1 SEHNR and CDR2 FQNEAQ (reference sequence). The CDR3 spells CASSQQGPLSQTLF. Written as DNA, the CDR3 is TGTGCCAGCAGCCAACAGGGCCCGCTCTCGCAAACCCTCTTC.

This chain uses TRBV6-5 with TRBJ1-3; D call uncertain. CDR3 length: 13 residues. V shed 7 bases and J shed 4 bases, with 11 bases lying between them. Germline CDR1 reads MNHEY; CDR2 reads SVGAGI. Written as DNA, the CDR3 is TGTGCCAGCACCTCCTCAGGAGGAAACACCATATATTTT. This translates into CASTSSGGNTIYF.

This chain links TRBV20-1 with TRBJ1-2; D gene ambiguous. Trimming removed 3 bases from V and 5 bases from J, with 16 bases in between. The germline V gene encodes CDR1 DFQATT and CDR2 SNEGSKA (reference sequence). CDR3 length: 14 residues. CDR3 in DNA: TGCAGTGCTAGTTCGAAGTTGCGGTCTTATGGCTACACCTTC. Translation: CSASSKLRSYGYTF.

The chain combines TRBV3-1 (or the pseudogene TRBV3-2) with TRBJ1-2; a weak D match, TRBD1 (5 bases). The V and J ends lost 5 bases and 8 bases respectively, with 18 bases between them. The germline gives CDR1 LGHDT, CDR2 YNNKEL (reference sequence). The CDR3 covers 14 residues. The CDR3 here is CASSYLGEQRGYTF. The CDR3 DNA reads TGTGCCAGCAGCTATTTAGGGGAGCAAAGAGGCTACACCTTC.

V usage is TRBV12-3 or TRBV12-4 and J usage is TRBJ1-2; 8 nucleotides line up with TRBD1. V gave up 6 bases and J gave up 7 bases; unmatched junction bases: 7. There are 13 residues in the CDR3. This chain's CDR3 is CASSAQGAAGYTF. CDR3 sequence (DNA): TGTGCCAGCAGCGCCCAGGGGGCGGCTGGCTACACCTTC.